One sample yielded the 6 T cell receptor beta chains listed below, sequenced in a study of shared clonotypes between healthy human individuals. Clones were read by immunoSEQ multiplex PCR, and TCRdb kept only the in-frame ones, dropping some. The sample includes roughly 660,000 clones, less than 95% seen only once; the top ten take about a third. The sample consisted of memory CD8+ T cells from PBMCs. Subset denoted: CD45RO+ cells pooled with CCR7-negative TemRA cells. Every receptor here comes from a man aged 18 to 30 in good health. Some clones in this sample may be carry-over from other donors' samples.

In this sample, this clone turned up a few times. Other DNA sequences within the sample encode an identical CDR3. The chain couples TRBV5-6 to TRBJ2-3; D not resolved. Germline CDR1 is SGHDT and CDR2 is YYEEEE. There are 14 residues in the CDR3. Between the trimmed V and J ends, which lost 0 bases and 2 bases, there was a span of 7 bases. The CDR3 DNA follows: TGTGCCAGCAGCTTGGTGTTAGTCACAGATACGCAGTATTTT. Its protein product is CASSLVLVTDTQYF.

The rearrangement links TRBV5-1 to TRBJ2-7; D gene ambiguous. The CDR3 is made up of 13 amino acids. The germline gives CDR1 SGHRS, CDR2 YFSETQ. The V end lost 0 bases, the J end lost 5 bases, and 9 bases lay between the germline ends. The CDR3 DNA reads TGCGCCAGCAGCTTGGGTTTTGTGAACGAGCAGTACTTC. This translates into CASSLGFVNEQYF.

The CDR3 protein is CASSVVGNYEQYF. CDR3 coding DNA: TGTGCCAGCAGTGTGGTAGGGAACTACGAGCAGTACTTC. This sequence joins TRBV2 and TRBJ2-7; D is uncertain. V lost 4 bases, J lost 3 bases, and 10 bases lay in between. The CDR3 has 13 residues. Germline CDR1 reads SNHLY; CDR2 reads FYNNEI. The complete variable domain, with remaining parts taken from reference TRBV2 and TRBJ2-7, reads EPEVTQTPSHQVTQMGQEVILRCVPISNHLYFYWYRQILGQKVEFLVSFYNNEISEKSEIFDDQFSVERPDGSNFTLKIRSTKLEDSAMYFCASSVVGNYEQYFGPGTRLTVT.

V usage is TRBV30 and J usage is TRBJ2-7; D ambiguous. CDR1 and CDR2 (germline): GTSNPN, SVGIG (reference sequence). The CDR3 length is 15 residues. Deletions cut 0 bases from V and 3 bases from J, with 15 bases between. Written as DNA, the CDR3 is TGTGCCTGGAGTGTTAGCCCAGGAGCCAACTACGAGCAGTACTTC. Translated: CAWSVSPGANYEQYF.

The V call is TRBV21-1, the J call TRBJ2-4; the D segment call TRBD2 is taken from the table without a DNA check. TRBV21-1 is termed a pseudogene. CDR3 size: 19 residues. This CDR3 is CASQLGLAGDLLAKNIQYF. The DNA for the CDR3 is TGTGCCAGCCAACTGGGGCTAGCGGGAGACCTACTAGCCAAAAACATTCAGTACTTC.

The rearrangement uses TRBV27 and TRBJ1-1; no clear D. CDR1 is MNHEY, CDR2 SMNVEV, per germline (reference sequence). The CDR3 totals 14 residues. Between the trimmed V and J ends, which lost 2 bases and 7 bases, there was a span of 14 bases. The CDR3 is CASSLRGDWNEAFF. The CDR3 DNA is TGTGCCAGCAGTTTACGGGGTGATTGGAATGAAGCTTTCTTT.